This T cell receptor beta chain was identified in a study of chemoradiotherapy in HPV16-positive cancers. Per the germline V gene, CDR1 is GTSNPN and CDR2 is SVGIG (reference sequence). The CDR3 has 16 amino acids. J gave up 1 base and V 2 bases, and 8 bases lay outside the gene matches. Assay: immunoSEQ multiplex PCR; the TCRdb copy retains only in-frame clones and omits some. This sample has 25,000 to 30,000 clones, with roughly nine tenths found just once. General observations from the study: HPV-responsive T-cell expansion during chemoradiotherapy was linked to improved recurrence-free survival in HPV16-positive patients. Functional assays defining HPV-specific T cells used only a couple of HPV16-positive patients.

As regards this clone: The antigen remains undetermined.

This chain connects TRBV30 to TRBJ2-4, with 7 positions matching TRBD2. The TCR was taken from a human donor with HPV-associated anogenital cancer. This sample comprised blood, obtained from a patient who underwent chemoradiotherapy. In DNA form, the CDR3 reads TGTGCCTGGAGTACTGGTCTAGCGGTTGCCAAAAACATTCAGTACTTC. It codes for CAWSTGLAVAKNIQYF.